The 20 T cell receptor beta chains below were found in one sample sequenced in a study of cytomegalovirus exposure and HLA in healthy donors. PCR was performed using 60 Vbeta and 13 Jbeta primers. Only in-frame clones appear in the TCRdb table, and some are missing; sequencing was by immunoSEQ multiplex PCR. The sample shows around 120,000 clones, roughly four fifths of them seen only once. The sequenced material came from PBMCs. The receptors derive from a boy between 2 and 10 years old in good health and CMV-seronegative.

The chain couples TRBV5-6 to TRBJ1-3; no clear D. Trimming stripped 4 bases from V and 2 bases from J, with 10 bases between. CDR1 and CDR2 from the germline V gene are SGHDT and YYEEEE. The CDR3 length is 14 residues. CDR3 in DNA: TGTGCCAGCAGCCCCGCGGGGACTGGAAACACCATATATTTT. It specifies CASSPAGTGNTIYF.

The J gene is TRBJ2-2, the V gene TRBV9, with TRBD1 matching over 10 bases. Trimming at V came to 0 bases and at J to 3 bases, leaving 5 bases not matched to a gene. In germline, CDR1 is SGDLS, CDR2 YYNGEE. The CDR3 has 17 residues. In DNA, the CDR3 is TGTGCCAGCAGCGTAGACCAGGGACAGGGGTACACCGGGGAGCTGTTTTTT. Encoded protein: CASSVDQGQGYTGELFF.

Points on this clone: The limits of the CDR3 on the DNA are not certain, so only TCRdb's listed CDR3 is given. V is TRBV4-1 and J is TRBJ2-2; the table's D call of TRBD2 was not tested on the DNA. Germline V gene data show CDR1 as MGHRA and CDR2 as YSYEKL. The CDR3 extends over 15 residues, inclusive of both ends. Here the CDR3 reads CASSQDWVGSGSCFF.

The chain has TRBV6-6 and TRBJ2-1, with D tentatively TRBD1 (5 bases). In germline, CDR1 is MNHNY, CDR2 SVGAGI (reference sequence). With 8 bases removed from V and 5 bases from J, the gap between germline ends came to 22 bases. The CDR3 contains 16 residues. As DNA, the CDR3 is TGTGCCAGCGCCGCAACTCAGGGTATCGGTAACAATGAGCAGTTCTTC. Amino acids: CASAATQGIGNNEQFF.

In its sample, this clone was seen once. The chain uses TRBV5-4 and TRBJ1-5, with D perhaps TRBD1 (6 bases). V was pared by 1 base and J by 4 bases, with 9 bases between. From germline, CDR1 is SGHNT and CDR2 YYREEE (reference sequence). CDR3 size: 14 residues. CDR3 sequence reads: CASSLKGGNQPQHF. The CDR3 DNA follows: TGTGCCAGCAGCTTGAAGGGGGGGAATCAGCCCCAGCATTTT.

V gene TRBV2 combines with J gene TRBJ1-5, with TRBD1 matching 9 bases. This CDR3 contains 15 residues. The germline V gene has CDR1 SNHLY and CDR2 FYNNEI. With V trimmed by 5 bases and J by 5 bases, 7 bases remained unmatched. The DNA of the CDR3 is TGTGCCAGCAGTTACCGGGACAGGGTCGATCAGCCCCAGCATTTT. Translation gives CASSYRDRVDQPQHF. The variable domain in full, with the rest retrieved from reference TRBV2 and TRBJ1-5, is EPEVTQTPSHQVTQMGQEVILRCVPISNHLYFYWYRQILGQKVEFLVSFYNNEISEKSEIFDDQFSVERPDGSNFTLKIRSTKLEDSAMYFCASSYRDRVDQPQHFGDGTRLSIL.

In regard to this clone: Its ends do not fully match the called genes, so a read error is possible. The J gene is TRBJ2-7, the V gene TRBV7-9; TRBD2 might be the D (6 bases). The CDR3 sequence is 11 residues long. Germline CDR1 reads SEHNR; CDR2 reads FQNEAQ (reference sequence). The CDR3 nucleotides are TGTTCCAGCAGCCGACTAGGCGAGCAGTACTTC. Its translation: CSSSRLGEQYF.

CDR3 protein: CASSIVQTNTGELFF. CDR3 DNA sequence: TGTGCCAGTAGTATAGTCCAGACGAACACCGGGGAGCTGTTTTTT. This rearrangement joins TRBV19 to TRBJ2-2; D is uncertain. This CDR3 is 15 amino acids long. Germline V gene lookup returns CDR1 LNHDA and CDR2 SQIVND (reference sequence). V was clipped by 1 base and J by 0 bases, with 6 bases between them. The entire variable domain, with the rest obtained from reference TRBV19 and TRBJ2-2, is as follows: DGGITQSPKYLFRKEGQNVTLSCEQNLNHDAMYWYRQDPGQGLRLIYYSQIVNDFQKGDIAEGYSVSREKKESFPLTVTSAQKNPTAFYLCASSIVQTNTGELFFGEGSRLTVL.

Concerning this clone: The junction and the germline gene differ at one end; a read error may be behind it. The J gene is TRBJ2-7, the V gene TRBV7-7; 9 bases align to TRBD2. Germline CDR1 reads SSHAT; CDR2 reads FNYEAQ (reference sequence). CDR3 length equals 17 residues. CDR3 loop: CASSLAGGGGRAGEQYF. The CDR3 region has the DNA TGTGCTAGCAGCTTAGCTGGCGGGGGGGGCCGAGCGGGCGAGCAGTACTTC.

The sample holds a few counts of this clone. This chain connects TRBV29-1 to TRBJ1-1; tentative D call: TRBD1 (5 bases). The CDR3 spans 14 residues. Per the germline V gene, CDR1 is SQVTM and CDR2 is ANQGSEA. V was clipped by 7 bases and J by 0 bases, with 15 bases between them. CDR3 sequence: CSGDLGGMNTEAFF. The CDR3 region has the DNA TGCAGCGGGGACCTCGGAGGGATGAACACTGAAGCTTTCTTT.

The gene calls are TRBV10-2 and TRBJ2-5, with TRBD2 matching over 10 bases. Trimming cost V 4 bases and J 4 bases; bases outside gene matches: 6. The CDR3 is 15 residues long. Per germline, CDR1 WSHSY and CDR2 SAAADI. CDR3 sequence reads: CASSGASGRRETQYF. The CDR3 DNA reads as TGCGCCAGCAGTGGGGCTAGCGGGAGAAGAGAGACCCAGTACTTC.

The chain carries TRBV5-1 and TRBJ2-2, with D possibly matching TRBD1 (6 bases). This CDR3 spans 19 amino acids. The germline V gene has CDR1 SGHRS and CDR2 YFSETQ. Trimming took off 6 bases at V and 6 bases at J, with 30 bases between the two ends. Here the CDR3 reads CASTQLGASARTVSGELFF. Written as DNA, the CDR3 is TGCGCCAGCACCCAACTGGGGGCTAGTGCGAGGACAGTCTCCGGGGAGCTGTTTTTT.

The chain recombines TRBV9 with TRBJ2-7; 7 nucleotides match TRBD1. The germline gives CDR1 SGDLS, CDR2 YYNGEE. V trimming: 0 bases; J trimming: 2 bases; junction bases outside the gene matches: 2. CDR3 length: 14 amino acids. CDR3 nucleotides: TGTGCCAGCAGCGTAGGGACAGGCCCCTACGAGCAGTACTTC. Translated: CASSVGTGPYEQYF.

This clone was counted once. The V call is TRBV13, the J call TRBJ1-4, with 8 bases aligning to TRBD1. The CDR3 is made up of 15 amino acids. With 6 bases clipped from V and 1 base from J, the junction kept 4 bases outside the gene matches. The V gene's germline CDR1 is PRHDT and CDR2 FYEKMQ (reference sequence). The CDR3 DNA reads as TGTGCCAGCAGTGGACAGGGAGGAACTAATGAAAAACTGTTTTTT. Encoded protein: CASSGQGGTNEKLFF.

V usage is TRBV19 and J usage is TRBJ2-5; 7 bases are shared with TRBD1. The last part of the DNA fits TRBJ2-7 better; the J call may be wrong. Germline assignment: CDR1 LNHDA and CDR2 SQIVND (reference sequence). The CDR3 consists of 14 residues. This CDR3 reads CASRRGLGSYEQYF. CDR3 in DNA: TGTGCCAGTAGAAGGGGGCTTGGGTCCTACGAGCAGTACTTC.

V usage is TRBV7-2 and J usage is TRBJ1-6; 9 positions agree with TRBD1. There are 16 residues in the CDR3. V shed 3 bases, J shed 7 bases, and the junction held 7 bases outside the gene matches. CDR1 and CDR2 from the germline V gene are SGHTA and FQGNSA. The CDR3 bases are TGTGCCAGCAGCTTGAGACTGGGACAGGGCAATTCACCCCTCCACTTT. It encodes CASSLRLGQGNSPLHF.

The chain couples TRBV6-5 to TRBJ1-1; weak D call: TRBD1 (6 bases). The length of the CDR3 is 14 residues. V lost 2 bases, J lost 3 bases, and 10 bases lay in between. CDR1 and CDR2 (germline): MNHEY, SVGAGI. The CDR3, as DNA: TGTGCCAGCAGTTACGGGGGCCCGCACACTGAAGCTTTCTTT. Translated, it gives CASSYGGPHTEAFF.

This clone was picked up one time. This chain uses TRBV6-1 with TRBJ1-2, with a possible D match to TRBD1 (5 bases). Germline V gives CDR1 MNHNS, CDR2 SASEGT. V was shortened by 4 bases and J by 4 bases, with 16 bases between the two germline ends. This CDR3 comprises 15 residues. The CDR3 region has the DNA TGTGCCAGCAGTGTAGGGGATCGCGGGGGCTATGGCTACACCTTC. It translates to CASSVGDRGGYGYTF.

V usage is TRBV19 and J usage is TRBJ1-2; TRBD1 aligns across 8 bases. The CDR3 contains 14 residues. Germline CDR1 reads LNHDA; CDR2 reads SQIVND (reference sequence). The ends lost 0 bases at V and 6 bases at J; junction bases unmatched: 3. CDR3 DNA: TGTGCCAGTAGTATAGACCGACAGGGGCATGGCTACACCTTC. Its protein product is CASSIDRQGHGYTF.

V usage is TRBV7-2 and J usage is TRBJ2-1, with TRBD2 matching 12 bases. Trimming removed 6 bases from V and 15 bases from J; junction bases left unmatched: 15. CDR1 and CDR2 from the germline V gene are SGHTA and FQGNSA. The CDR3 covers 15 residues. The CDR3 region has the DNA TGTGCCAGCAGTCAGACCGGGACTAGCGGGTCCGCGGGGTTCTTC. This translates into CASSQTGTSGSAGFF.